What follows describes a single T cell receptor beta chain. Its antigen is as yet unknown. J gave up 4 bases and V 5 bases, and 12 bases lay outside the gene matches. This CDR3 contains 16 residues. Germline values: CDR1 SGHAT, CDR2 FQNNGV. The sample comes from a study of T-cell memory formation after mild COVID-19. TCRdb used MiXCR to reprocess the 5' RACE reads, holding one entry per CDR3 protein. This sample has roughly 190,000 distinct CDR3 sequences, with roughly 30% found just once. Overall study findings and caveats: Contracting clones, day 15 to 85, had balanced CD4/CD8, and later expanders favored CD4+.

This TCR was recovered from an adult woman who had mild COVID-19 (a few samples of this study predate the infection). Cell type and time point are not known. The rearrangement uses TRBV11-2 and TRBJ2-5; TRBD2 matches 8 bases. Sequenced: PBMCs or a T cell subset sorted from them (not recorded which). In nucleotides, the CDR3 is TGTGCCAGCAGCCCCCCAGGGCTAGCGGGCAGAGAGACCCAGTACTTC. Amino acid sequence: CASSPPGLAGRETQYF. Looking up the rest from reference TRBV11-2 and TRBJ2-5 gives the full variable domain: EAGVAQSPRYKIIEKRQSVAFWCNPISGHATLYWYQQILGQGPKLLIQFQNNGVVDDSQLPKDRFSAERLKGVDSTLKIQPAKLEDSAVYLCASSPPGLAGRETQYFGPGTRLLVL.